Here is one TCR beta chain with its context. Antigen specificity is unknown. The data were obtained in a study of T cells after yellow fever vaccination. Study as a whole: In the case of low-cell-number fractions, SMART-Seq v4 Ultra Low Input was used for preparation.

Germline CDR1 is SEHNR and CDR2 is FQNEAQ (reference sequence). Trimming shortened V by 2 bases and J by 2 bases, and 8 bases separated the two germline ends. CDR3 length: 14 residues. Using its own MiXCR run on the 5' RACE reads, TCRdb lists one record per CDR3 protein. The table lists approximately 330,000 distinct CDR3 sequences, approximately 13% of them singletons. Findings of the study overall: The secondary response was weaker but peaked faster, day 5 versus 15. Abundant bulk-population clonotypes could contaminate the FACS-sorted repertoires.

The sequencing used CD4+ T cells sorted from PBMCs, collected 15 days after the yellow fever booster vaccination. This clonotype was sampled from a man in his late teens or twenties who received the YFV17D yellow fever vaccine. The J gene is TRBJ2-3, the V gene TRBV7-9; the D is unclear. CDR3 in DNA: TGTGCCAGCAGCTTATGGGGTGACACAGATACGCAGTATTTT. Translation gives CASSLWGDTDTQYF.